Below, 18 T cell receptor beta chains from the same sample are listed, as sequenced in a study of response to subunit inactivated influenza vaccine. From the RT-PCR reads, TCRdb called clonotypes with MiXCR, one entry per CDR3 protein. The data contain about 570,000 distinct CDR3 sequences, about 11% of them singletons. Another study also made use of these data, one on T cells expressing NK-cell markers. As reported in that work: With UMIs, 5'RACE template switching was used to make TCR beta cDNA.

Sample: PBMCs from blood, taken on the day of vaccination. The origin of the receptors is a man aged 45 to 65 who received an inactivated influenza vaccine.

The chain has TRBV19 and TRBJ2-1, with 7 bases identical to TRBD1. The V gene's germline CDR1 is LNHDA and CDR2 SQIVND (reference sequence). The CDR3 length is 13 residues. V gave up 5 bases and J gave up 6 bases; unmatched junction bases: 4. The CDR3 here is CASSRYRGNEQFF. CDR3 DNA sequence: TGTGCCAGTAGTCGCTACAGGGGCAATGAGCAGTTCTTC.

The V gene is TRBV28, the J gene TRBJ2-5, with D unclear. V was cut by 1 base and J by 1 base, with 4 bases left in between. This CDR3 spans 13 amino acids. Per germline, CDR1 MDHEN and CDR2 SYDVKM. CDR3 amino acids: CASSLLVQETQYF. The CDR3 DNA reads TGTGCCAGCAGTTTATTAGTCCAAGAGACCCAGTACTTC.

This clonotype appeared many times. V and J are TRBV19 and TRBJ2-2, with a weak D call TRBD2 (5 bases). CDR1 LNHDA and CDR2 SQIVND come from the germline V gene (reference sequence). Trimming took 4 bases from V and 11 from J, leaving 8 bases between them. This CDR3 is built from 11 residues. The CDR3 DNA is TGTGCCAGTAGTAGCGGGCCAGAGCTGTTTTTT. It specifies CASSSGPELFF. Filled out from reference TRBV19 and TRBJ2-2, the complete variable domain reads DGGITQSPKYLFRKEGQNVTLSCEQNLNHDAMYWYRQDPGQGLRLIYYSQIVNDFQKGDIAEGYSVSREKKESFPLTVTSAQKNPTAFYLCASSSGPELFFGEGSRLTVL.

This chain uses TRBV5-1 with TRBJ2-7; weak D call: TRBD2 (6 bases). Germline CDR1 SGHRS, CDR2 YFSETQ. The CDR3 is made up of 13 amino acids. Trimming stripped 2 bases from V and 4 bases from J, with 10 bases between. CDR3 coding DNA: TGCGCCAGCAGCTTTTCTAGCGCGTACGAGCAGTACTTC. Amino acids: CASSFSSAYEQYF.

This CDR3 is CASSLAGTSRNYEQYF. For the CDR3, the DNA is TGTGCCAGCAGTTTAGCCGGGACTAGCAGAAACTACGAGCAGTACTTC. The chain uses TRBV28 and TRBJ2-7, with 9 positions matching TRBD2. This CDR3 comprises 16 residues. V was clipped by 2 bases and J by 3 bases; unmatched bases: 8. CDR1 MDHEN and CDR2 SYDVKM come from the germline V gene.

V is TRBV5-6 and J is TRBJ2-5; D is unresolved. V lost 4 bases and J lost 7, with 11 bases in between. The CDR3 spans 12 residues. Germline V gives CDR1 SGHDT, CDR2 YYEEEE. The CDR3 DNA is TGTGCCAGCAGCACCTCAAGAGGGACCCAGTACTTC. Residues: CASSTSRGTQYF. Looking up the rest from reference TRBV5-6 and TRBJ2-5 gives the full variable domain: DAGVTQSPTHLIKTRGQQVTLRCSPKSGHDTVSWYQQALGQGPQFIFQYYEEEERQRGNFPDRFSGHQFPNYSSELNVNALLLGDSALYLCASSTSRGTQYFGPGTRLLVL.

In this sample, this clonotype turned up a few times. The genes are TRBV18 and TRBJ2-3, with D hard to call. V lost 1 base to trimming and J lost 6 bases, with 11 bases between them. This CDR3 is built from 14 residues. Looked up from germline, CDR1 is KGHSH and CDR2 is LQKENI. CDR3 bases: TGTGCCAGCTCACCACTCCCAATCTTGGATACGCAGTATTTT. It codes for CASSPLPILDTQYF.

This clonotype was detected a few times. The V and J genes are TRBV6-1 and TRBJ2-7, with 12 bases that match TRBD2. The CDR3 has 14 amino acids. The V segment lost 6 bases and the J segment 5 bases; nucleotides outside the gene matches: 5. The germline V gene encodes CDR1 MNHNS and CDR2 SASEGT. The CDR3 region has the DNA TGTGCCAGCAGAAGACTAGCGGGGGTGAACGAGCAGTACTTC. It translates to CASRRLAGVNEQYF.

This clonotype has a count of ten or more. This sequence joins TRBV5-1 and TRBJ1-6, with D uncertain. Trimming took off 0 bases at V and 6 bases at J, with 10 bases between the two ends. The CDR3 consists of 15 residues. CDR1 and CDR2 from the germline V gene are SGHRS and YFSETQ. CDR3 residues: CASSLVRDSNSPLHF. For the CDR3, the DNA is TGCGCCAGCAGCTTGGTAAGGGATTCTAATTCACCCCTCCACTTT.

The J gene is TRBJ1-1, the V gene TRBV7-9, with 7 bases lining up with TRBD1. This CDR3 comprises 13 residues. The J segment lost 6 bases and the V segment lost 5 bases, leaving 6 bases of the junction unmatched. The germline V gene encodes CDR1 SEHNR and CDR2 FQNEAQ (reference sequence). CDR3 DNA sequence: TGTGCCAGCAGCCAGACCCAGGGGGCTGAAGCTTTCTTT. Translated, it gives CASSQTQGAEAFF.

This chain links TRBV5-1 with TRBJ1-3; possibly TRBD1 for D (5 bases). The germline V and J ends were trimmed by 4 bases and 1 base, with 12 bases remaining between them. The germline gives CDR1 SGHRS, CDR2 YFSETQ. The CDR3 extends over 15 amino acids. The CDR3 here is CASSVEGLSGNTIYF. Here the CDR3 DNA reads TGCGCCAGCAGCGTCGAGGGGTTGTCTGGAAACACCATATATTTT.

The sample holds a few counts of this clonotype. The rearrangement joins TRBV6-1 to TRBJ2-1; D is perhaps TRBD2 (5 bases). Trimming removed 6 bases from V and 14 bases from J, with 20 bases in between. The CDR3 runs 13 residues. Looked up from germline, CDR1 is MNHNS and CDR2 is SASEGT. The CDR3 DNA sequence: TGTGCCAGCAGACTTTCGGACTTCCCGCTGGAGTTCTTC. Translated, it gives CASRLSDFPLEFF.

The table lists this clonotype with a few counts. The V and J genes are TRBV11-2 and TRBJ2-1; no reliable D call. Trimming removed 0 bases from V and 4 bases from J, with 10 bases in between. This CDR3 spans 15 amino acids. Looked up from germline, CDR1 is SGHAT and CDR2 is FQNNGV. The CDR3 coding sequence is TGTGCCAGCAGCTTAGATTTTGGGCAGTACAATGAGCAGTTCTTC. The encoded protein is CASSLDFGQYNEQFF. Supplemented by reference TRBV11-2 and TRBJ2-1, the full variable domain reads EAGVAQSPRYKIIEKRQSVAFWCNPISGHATLYWYQQILGQGPKLLIQFQNNGVVDDSQLPKDRFSAERLKGVDSTLKIQPAKLEDSAVYLCASSLDFGQYNEQFFGPGTRLTVL.

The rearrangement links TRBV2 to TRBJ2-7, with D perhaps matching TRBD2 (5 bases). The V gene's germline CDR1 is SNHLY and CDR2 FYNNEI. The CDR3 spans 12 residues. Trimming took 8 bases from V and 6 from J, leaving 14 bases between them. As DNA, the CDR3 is TGTGCCAGCTCCGGGAAAGTCTCCGAGCAGTACTTC. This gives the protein CASSGKVSEQYF.

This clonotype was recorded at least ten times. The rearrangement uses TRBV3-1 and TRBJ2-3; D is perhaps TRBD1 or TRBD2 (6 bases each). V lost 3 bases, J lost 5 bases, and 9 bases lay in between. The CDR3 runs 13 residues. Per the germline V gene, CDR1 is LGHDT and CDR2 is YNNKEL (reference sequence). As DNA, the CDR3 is TGTGCCAGCAGCCAGGGGGGCAGAGATACGCAGTATTTT. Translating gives CASSQGGRDTQYF.

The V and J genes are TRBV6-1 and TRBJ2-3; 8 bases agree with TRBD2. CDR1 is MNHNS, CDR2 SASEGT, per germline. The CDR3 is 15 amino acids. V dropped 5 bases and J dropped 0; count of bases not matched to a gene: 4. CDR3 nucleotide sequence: TGTGCCAGCAGTCGGGGGGGAAGTAGCACAGATACGCAGTATTTT. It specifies CASSRGGSSTDTQYF.

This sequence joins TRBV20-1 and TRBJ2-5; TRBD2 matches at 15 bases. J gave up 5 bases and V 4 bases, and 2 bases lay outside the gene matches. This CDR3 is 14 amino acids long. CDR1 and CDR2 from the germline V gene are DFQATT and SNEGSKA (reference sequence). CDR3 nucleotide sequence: TGCAGTGCTACCGGGACTAGCGGGAGGGAGACCCAGTACTTC. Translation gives CSATGTSGRETQYF.

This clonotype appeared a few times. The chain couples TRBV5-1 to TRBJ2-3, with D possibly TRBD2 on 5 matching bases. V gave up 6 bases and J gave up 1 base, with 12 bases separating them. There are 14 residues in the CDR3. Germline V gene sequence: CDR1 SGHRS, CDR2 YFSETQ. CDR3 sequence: CASTRPGGTDTQYF. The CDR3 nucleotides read TGCGCCAGCACCCGGCCCGGGGGCACAGATACGCAGTATTTT. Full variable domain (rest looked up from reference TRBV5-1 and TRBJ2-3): KAGVTQTPRYLIKTRGQQVTLSCSPISGHRSVSWYQQTPGQGLQFLFEYFSETQRNKGNFPGRFSGRQFSNSRSEMNVSTLELGDSALYLCASTRPGGTDTQYFGPGTRLTVL.